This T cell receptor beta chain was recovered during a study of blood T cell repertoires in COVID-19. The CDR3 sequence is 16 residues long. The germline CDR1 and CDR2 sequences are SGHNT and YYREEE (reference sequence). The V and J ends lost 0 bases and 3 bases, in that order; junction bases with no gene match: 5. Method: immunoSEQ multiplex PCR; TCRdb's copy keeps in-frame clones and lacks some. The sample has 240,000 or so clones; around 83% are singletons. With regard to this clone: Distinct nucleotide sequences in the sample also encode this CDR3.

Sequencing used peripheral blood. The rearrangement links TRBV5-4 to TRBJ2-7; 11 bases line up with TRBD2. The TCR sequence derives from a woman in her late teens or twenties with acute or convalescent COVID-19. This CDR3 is CASSLGLAGGLYEQYF. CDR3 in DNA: TGTGCCAGCAGCTTGGGGCTAGCGGGAGGACTCTACGAGCAGTACTTC. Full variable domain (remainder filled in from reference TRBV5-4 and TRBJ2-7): ETGVTQSPTHLIKTRGQQVTLRCSSQSGHNTVSWYQQALGQGPQFIFQYYREEENGRGNFPPRFSGLQFPNYSSELNVNALELDDSALYLCASSLGLAGGLYEQYFGPGTRLTVT.